Given below is one TCR beta chain in context. What it binds is not known. This sample is drawn from a study of cytomegalovirus exposure and HLA in healthy donors. In the study overall: HLA-typed donors contributed about 85 million unique TCRs, which were held in an early data release.

Primers: 60 Vbeta forward and 13 Jbeta reverse. TCRdb's copy holds only in-frame clones and misses some; the assay was immunoSEQ multiplex PCR. The sample comprises 100,000 to 150,000 clones, over 9.5% of which are singletons, and about 4.7% rests with the top ten. V lost 10 bases, J lost 5 bases, and 14 bases stayed unmatched. Germline CDR1 is MNHNS and CDR2 is SASEGT. The CDR3 sequence is 15 residues long. Study conclusions and caveats: Accurate predictions that matched the HLA-A and HLA-B alleles of most subjects were reportedly made from TCR beta sequences. With further analysis later on, most CMV-associated TCR beta chains appeared HLA-restricted. The availability of immune exposure information extended only to CMV serostatus.

Sequenced material: PBMCs. This chain links TRBV6-1 with TRBJ2-5; TRBD1 matches 9 bases. The source of this sequence is a woman between 18 and 29 years old in good health and CMV-seropositive. The CDR3 DNA reads as TGTGCCACCAAAACCGGGACAGGGTCTACGGAGACCCAGTACTTC. Protein: CATKTGTGSTETQYF.